The rows below give T cell receptor beta chains drawn from one sample of a study of cytomegalovirus exposure and HLA in healthy donors. Produced via immunoSEQ multiplex PCR; TCRdb's table is partial and in-frame only. The data hold 140,000 or so clones, with roughly 70% observed a single time. Source material: PBMCs. These receptors came from a woman aged 35 to 49 in good health and CMV-seronegative. CDR3s include the opening cysteine and the closing phenylalanine or tryptophan. The D gene is left open where the match is weak. Clone size is shown for a subset of rows, as once, few, many or a class of expanded clone.

V,D,J,size,DNA,CDR3
TRBV11-3,NA,TRBJ2-3,NA,TGTGCCAGCAGCAAAAGGAGCAGCCTTAGCACAGATACGCAGTATTTT,CASSKRSSLSTDTQYF
TRBV7-2,TRBD1,TRBJ2-7,NA,TGTGCCAGCAGCTCCGGGACAGTAACCTACGAGCAGTACTTC,CASSSGTVTYEQYF
TRBV5-1,NA,TRBJ2-7,NA,TGCGCCAGCAGCCCAGGCCATTACGAGCAGTACTTC,CASSPGHYEQYF
TRBV5-4,NA,TRBJ2-7,NA,TGTGCCAGCACCATTAGCGGAAGCTCCTACGAGCAGTACTTC,CASTISGSSYEQYF
TRBV5-1,NA,TRBJ1-1,NA,TGCGCCAGCAGCTTCGTCGGCAGCGCCACTTTGAACACTGAAGCTTTCTTT,CASSFVGSATLNTEAFF
TRBV7-8,NA,TRBJ1-3,once,TGTGCCAGCAGCTTATTGGCCAGGTCTGGAAACACCATATATTTT,CASSLLARSGNTIYF
TRBV5-1,NA,TRBJ1-3,NA,TGCGCCAGCAGCTTGGAAATGGGAGTCTCTGGAAACACCATATATTTT,CASSLEMGVSGNTIYF
TRBV10-3,TRBD2,TRBJ2-1,NA,TGTGCCATCAGTGCGCGGGAGGGCTACAATGAGCAGTTCTTC,CAISAREGYNEQFF
TRBV18,NA,TRBJ1-2,NA,TGTGCCAGCTCACCCGCACCACGGGGGGCAGAAAACTATGGCTACACCTTC,CASSPAPRGAENYGYTF
TRBV30,TRBD2,TRBJ2-1,NA,TGTGCCTGGAGTGTCAGGACTAGCACCTACAATGAGCAGTTCTTC,CAWSVRTSTYNEQFF
TRBV10-1,TRBD2,TRBJ2-7,NA,TGCGCCAGCAGTGGGGGGAGGGCTAGCGGGACTGACAGCTCCTACGAGCAGTACTTC,CASSGGRASGTDSSYEQYF
TRBV6-5,NA,TRBJ1-5,NA,TGTGCCAGCAGGGACGAGGGAAATCAGCCCCAGCATTTT,CASRDEGNQPQHF
TRBV15,TRBD2,TRBJ2-1,NA,TGTGCCACCAGCAGAGATCTGGCTAGCGGGGCCTCTTACAATGAGCAGTTCTTC,CATSRDLASGASYNEQFF
TRBV7-9,NA,TRBJ1-2,few,TGTGCCAGCAGCTTATCTGAACTAGGTAGGGGCTACACCTTC,CASSLSELGRGYTF
TRBV6-1,NA,TRBJ1-2,NA,TGTGCCAGCACGGAGGGGCAAGGAGTCTATGGCTACACCTTC,CASTEGQGVYGYTF
TRBV19,NA,TRBJ2-2,NA,TGTGCCAGTAGTGTAGACAGGGCCCGGGGGACCGGGGAGCTGTTTTTT,CASSVDRARGTGELFF
TRBV19,TRBD1,TRBJ1-1,NA,TGTGCCAGTAGTACGGGACAGGGGGGGGCTTTCTTT,CASSTGQGGAFF
TRBV5-4,TRBD1,TRBJ2-1,NA,TGTGCCAGCAGCGCTACAGGGGGCCACAATGAGCAGTTCTTC,CASSATGGHNEQFF
TRBV28,TRBD2,TRBJ2-3,NA,TGTGCCAGCAGTACCACGGGACTAGCGAGCACAGATACGCAGTATTTT,CASSTTGLASTDTQYF
TRBV5-4,TRBD1,TRBJ1-2,NA,TGTGCCAGCAGCCGACAGGGGCGCGAAGCTGGCTACACCTTC,CASSRQGREAGYTF
TRBV30,TRBD2,TRBJ2-5,NA,TGTGCCTGCGGACTAGCGGGGATACAGTACTTC,CACGLAGIQYF
TRBV7-2,NA,TRBJ1-6,few,TGTGCCAGCAGCTTTAATCTTAATTCACCCCTCCACTTT,CASSFNLNSPLHF
TRBV2,TRBD2,TRBJ2-7,once,TGTGCCAGCAGGTCTAGCGGGGACTCCTACGAGCAGTACTTC,CASRSSGDSYEQYF
TRBV5-6,NA,TRBJ2-4,NA,TGTGCCAGCAGCTTCGAAAACATTCAGTACTTC,CASSFENIQYF
TRBV18,NA,TRBJ2-7,NA,TGTGCCAGCTCACCCGCAGGACAGCAGTTTTACGAGCAGTACTTC,CASSPAGQQFYEQYF
TRBV5-4,NA,TRBJ1-2,few,TGTGCCAGCAGCCATTTTATACCACGAAAGGCTAGCTATGGCTACACCTTC,CASSHFIPRKASYGYTF
TRBV27,NA,TRBJ1-4,NA,TGTGCCAGCAGTCTCCACAGGGTTGCAAAACTGTTTTTT,CASSLHRVAKLFF
TRBV2,NA,TRBJ1-5,NA,TGTGCCAGCAGTGAGCTGACACAAAATCAGCCCCAGCATTTT,CASSELTQNQPQHF
TRBV11-2,TRBD1,TRBJ1-1,NA,TGTGCCAGCAGCTTAGTTACCGCTGGGACAGCTAACACTGAAGCTTTCTTT,CASSLVTAGTANTEAFF
TRBV10-1,NA,TRBJ2-1,NA,TGCGCCAGCAGTGGGGGAGCTGGGCTAAACAATGAGCAGTTCTTC,CASSGGAGLNNEQFF
TRBV21-1,NA,TRBJ1-4,NA,TGTGCCAGCCCTCAATCGGGAGGGGAAAACGAAAAACTGTTTTTT,CASPQSGGENEKLFF
TRBV28,NA,TRBJ2-1,NA,TGTGCCAGCAGTTTGACTGCCAGTGGGTCCTACAATGAGCAGTTCTTC,CASSLTASGSYNEQFF
TRBV5-1,TRBD2,TRBJ2-1,once,TGCGCCAGCAGCTTGGGGCTAGCGGGAGGGGATGAGCAGTTCTTC,CASSLGLAGGDEQFF
TRBV28,NA,TRBJ2-5,NA,TGTGCCAGCAGTACTCAGTTCAACGTAGCGGAGACCCAGTACTTC,CASSTQFNVAETQYF
TRBV7-7,TRBD2,TRBJ2-3,NA,TGTGCCAGCAGCTCGGGACTAGCGGGAGGGGATACGCAGTATTTT,CASSSGLAGGDTQYF
TRBV18,NA,TRBJ1-1,NA,TGTGCCAGCTCACCTGGGAGGAACACTGAAGCTTTCTTT,CASSPGRNTEAFF
TRBV6-1,NA,TRBJ2-7,NA,TGTGCCAGCAATACAGGTTGGAGCTCCTACGAGCAGTACTTC,CASNTGWSSYEQYF
TRBV2,NA,TRBJ1-2,few,TGTGCCAGCAGCGTCACAGGGTACCGGGACGGCTACACCTTC,CASSVTGYRDGYTF
TRBV6-6,NA,TRBJ1-3,NA,TGTGCCAGCAGCCAAGCGGGGGGCTCTGGAAACACCATATATTTT,CASSQAGGSGNTIYF
TRBV6-5,NA,TRBJ2-7,NA,TGTGCCAGCAGCCTGACTGGCTATGGAGCCTACGAGCAGTACTTC,CASSLTGYGAYEQYF
TRBV27,NA,TRBJ2-2,NA,TGTGCCAGCAACCGGAAAGGGGTAACGAACACCGGGGAGCTGTTTTTT,CASNRKGVTNTGELFF
TRBV25-1,TRBD1,TRBJ1-6,NA,TGTGCCAGCAGTGAATCTCGGACAGGGAATTCACCCCTCCACTTT,CASSESRTGNSPLHF
TRBV7-9,TRBD1,TRBJ1-2,NA,TGTGCCAGCAGCCGCAGGGGGTACAACTATGGCTACACCTTC,CASSRRGYNYGYTF
TRBV5-1,TRBD1,TRBJ1-5,once,TGCGCCAGCAGCTTGAGTCCAGGGGGCAGCTATAGCAATCAGCCCCAGCATTTT,CASSLSPGGSYSNQPQHF
TRBV5-8,TRBD1,TRBJ1-5,NA,TGTGCCAGCAGCTTGGCCCCCGGGACAGGGATAAATCAGCCCCAGCATTTT,CASSLAPGTGINQPQHF
TRBV11-3,NA,TRBJ2-7,NA,TGTGCCAGCAGCCCCGGCGGTTGGGAGCAGTACTTC,CASSPGGWEQYF